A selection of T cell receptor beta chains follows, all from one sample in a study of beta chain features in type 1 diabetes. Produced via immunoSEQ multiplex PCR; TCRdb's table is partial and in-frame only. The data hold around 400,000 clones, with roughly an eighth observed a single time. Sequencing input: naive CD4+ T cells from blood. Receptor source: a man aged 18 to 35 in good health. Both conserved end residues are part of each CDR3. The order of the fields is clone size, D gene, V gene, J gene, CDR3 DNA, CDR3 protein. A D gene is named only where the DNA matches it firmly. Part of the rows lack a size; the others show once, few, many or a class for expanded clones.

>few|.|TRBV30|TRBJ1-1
TGTGCCTGGAGAAGACAGTTGGACACTGAAGCTTTCTTT
CAWRRQLDTEAFF
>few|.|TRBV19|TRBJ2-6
TGTGCCAGTAGTATAGGACAGTTCTCTGGGGCCAACGTCCTGACTTTC
CASSIGQFSGANVLTF
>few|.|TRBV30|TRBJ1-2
TGTGCCTGGGGCGGGGGAAACTATGGCTACACCTTC
CAWGGGNYGYTF
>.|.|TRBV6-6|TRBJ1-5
TGTGCCAGCAGTTACTGGGGGCGAGGCAATCAGCCCCAGCATTTT
CASSYWGRGNQPQHF
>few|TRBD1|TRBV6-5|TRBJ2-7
TGTGCCAGCAGTTACACCGGGACAGACTACGAGCAGTACTTC
CASSYTGTDYEQYF
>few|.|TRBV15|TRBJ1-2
TGTGCCACCAGCAGAGATACCCAGGGCTATGGCTACACCTTC
CATSRDTQGYGYTF
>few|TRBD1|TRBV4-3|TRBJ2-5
TGCGCCAGCAGCACAGGGGTGCAGGAGACCCAGTACTTC
CASSTGVQETQYF
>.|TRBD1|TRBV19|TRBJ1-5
TGTGCCAGTAGTGCTACAGGGGTAGGGAGCAATCAGCCCCAGCATTTT
CASSATGVGSNQPQHF
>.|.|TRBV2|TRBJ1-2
TGTGCCAGCAGCAGGGCTAACTATGGCTACACCTTC
CASSRANYGYTF
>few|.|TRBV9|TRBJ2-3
TGTGCCAGCAGCGTAGGATGGACAGCGACAGATACGCAGTATTTT
CASSVGWTATDTQYF
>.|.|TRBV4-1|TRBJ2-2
TGCGCCAGCGGCTTTAGACAGATGTGGGACACCGGGGAGCTGTTTTTT
CASGFRQMWDTGELFF
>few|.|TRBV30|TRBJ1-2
TGTGCCTGGAGCAACACAGGAACCTATGGCTACACCTTC
CAWSNTGTYGYTF
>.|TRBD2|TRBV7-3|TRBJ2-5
TGTGCCAGCAGCTTAAGCCTAGCGGGGGGGATAAAAGAGACCCAGTACTTC
CASSLSLAGGIKETQYF
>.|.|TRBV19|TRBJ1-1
TGTGCCAGTAGTATCGGGGGGAACACTGAAGCTTTCTTT
CASSIGGNTEAFF
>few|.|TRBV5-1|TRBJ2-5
TGCGCCAGCAGCTTGACCAACAAGGAGACCCAGTACTTC
CASSLTNKETQYF
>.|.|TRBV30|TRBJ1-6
TGTGCCTGGAGTGGTGCGGGGGCCTATAATTCACCCCTCCACTTT
CAWSGAGAYNSPLHF
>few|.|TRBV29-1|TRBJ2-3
TGCAGCATTAGCCATCAGGGCCCCACAGATACGCAGTATTTT
CSISHQGPTDTQYF
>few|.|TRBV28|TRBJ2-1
TGTGCCAGCACTCAAGGCGGGTCTGGCGGGGATGAGCAGTTCTTC
CASTQGGSGGDEQFF
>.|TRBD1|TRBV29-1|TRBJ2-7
TGCAGCGTTGGCGGGACAGGCACCTACGAGCAGTACTTC
CSVGGTGTYEQYF
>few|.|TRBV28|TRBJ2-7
TGTGACGAAGAGGGCCCTCCCTCCTACGAGCAGTACTTC
CDEEGPPSYEQYF
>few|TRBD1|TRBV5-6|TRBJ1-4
TGTGCCAGCAGCTTCCTGGGACAGGGTAATGAAAAACTGTTTTTT
CASSFLGQGNEKLFF
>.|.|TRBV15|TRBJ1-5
TGTGCCACCCAGGGAAATAGCAATCAGCCCCAGCATTTT
CATQGNSNQPQHF
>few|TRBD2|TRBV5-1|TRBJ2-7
TGCGCCAGCGGGGGGGACTTCAAGTCCGAGCAGTACTTC
CASGGDFKSEQYF
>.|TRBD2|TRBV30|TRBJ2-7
TGTGCCTGGATGCCCTGGCGGGGGGTAGCTGAGCAGTACTTC
CAWMPWRGVAEQYF
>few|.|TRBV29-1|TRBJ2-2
TGCAGCGTTGACAGGGGTATGAACACCGGGGAGCTGTTTTTT
CSVDRGMNTGELFF
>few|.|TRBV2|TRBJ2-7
TGTGCCAGCACCCTGAGCTCCTACGAGCAGTACTTC
CASTLSSYEQYF
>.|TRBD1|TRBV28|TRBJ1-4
TGTGCCAGGGACAGGGACTCGGATGAAAAACTGTTTTTT
CARDRDSDEKLFF
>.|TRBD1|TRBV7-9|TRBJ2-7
TGTGCCAGCAGCTACTGGAGGACAGGGATGAACGAGCAGTACTTC
CASSYWRTGMNEQYF
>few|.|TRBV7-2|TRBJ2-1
TGTGCCAGCAGTTCTAGGGGAACTATATACAATGAGCAGTTCTTC
CASSSRGTIYNEQFF
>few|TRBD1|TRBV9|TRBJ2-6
TGTGCCAGCAGCGTACCGGGACAGGGGGCGCCTGGGGCCAACGTCCTGACTTTC
CASSVPGQGAPGANVLTF
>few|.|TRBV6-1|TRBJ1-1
TGTGCCAGCAGCGCCTCAACTAACACTGAAGCTTTCTTT
CASSASTNTEAFF
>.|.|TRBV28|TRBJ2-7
TGTGCCAGCAACCTGCAGTCCTACGAGCAGTACTTC
CASNLQSYEQYF
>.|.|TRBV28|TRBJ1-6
TGTGCCAGCAGTTCCCTGGGGGGGTTCAATTCACCCCTCCACTTT
CASSSLGGFNSPLHF
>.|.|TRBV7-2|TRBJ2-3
TGTGCCAGCAGCTACAGGGACCCCGGCTTTGGCACAGATACGCAGTATTTT
CASSYRDPGFGTDTQYF
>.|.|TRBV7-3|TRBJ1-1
TGTGCCAGCAGCTTAGGCAGATCAAACACTGAAGCTTTCTTT
CASSLGRSNTEAFF
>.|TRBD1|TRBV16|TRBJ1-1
TGTGCCAGCAGCCGAGATTCGACAGGGCTTGCTGAAGCTTTCTTT
CASSRDSTGLAEAFF
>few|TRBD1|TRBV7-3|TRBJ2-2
TGTGCCAGCAGGACAGGGGGAACCGGGGAGCTGTTTTTT
CASRTGGTGELFF
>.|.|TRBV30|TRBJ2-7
TGTGCCTGGAGTGCCGGGTTGGGACTTCCCCACGAGCAGTACTTC
CAWSAGLGLPHEQYF
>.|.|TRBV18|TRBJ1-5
TGTGCCAGCTCACCACCGTACGAGCTGGCCCAGCATTTT
CASSPPYELAQHF
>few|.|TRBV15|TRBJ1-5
TGTGCCACCAGCACCCGGGGATCGGGTGATCAGCCCCAGCATTTT
CATSTRGSGDQPQHF
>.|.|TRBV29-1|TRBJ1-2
TGCAGCGTTGAAGAATTCCCCGGACACGGAAACACCTTC
CSVEEFPGHGNTF
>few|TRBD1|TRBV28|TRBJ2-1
TGTGCCAGCAGTCTGGACAGGGGGCCTTACAATGAGCAGTTCTTC
CASSLDRGPYNEQFF
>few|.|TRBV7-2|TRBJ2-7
TGTGCCAGCAGCTTAGTACAGAACTACGAGCAGTACTTC
CASSLVQNYEQYF
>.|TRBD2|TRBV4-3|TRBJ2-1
TGCGCCAGCAGCCAACAAACTAGCGGGAGCTACAATGAGCAGTTCTTC
CASSQQTSGSYNEQFF
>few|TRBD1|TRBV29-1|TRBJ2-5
TGCAGCGCGCGGGACAGGGCACTAGAGACCCAGTACTTC
CSARDRALETQYF
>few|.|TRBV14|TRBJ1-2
TGTGCCAGCAGCCAAGACGGGACACAGACCTCCATAAACTATGGCTACACCTTC
CASSQDGTQTSINYGYTF
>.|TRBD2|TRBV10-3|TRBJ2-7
TGTGCCTCGACCTTGGCGGGGGGGTACCACGAGCAGTACTTC
CASTLAGGYHEQYF
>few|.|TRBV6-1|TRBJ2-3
TGTGCCAGCAGTGAATCACAGCAAACGCAGTATTTT
CASSESQQTQYF
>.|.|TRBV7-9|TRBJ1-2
TGTGCCAGCAGCTTCGAGGGGGGGGCCGGGTCCAACTATGGCTACACCTTC
CASSFEGGAGSNYGYTF
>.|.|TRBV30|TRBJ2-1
TGTGCCTGGAGTGCCCTCTGGTCCCGAGCGGCGCTCTTC
CAWSALWSRAALF
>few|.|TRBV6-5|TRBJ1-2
TGTGCCAGCAGTTACTCGAGGCAGGGTTTAGGCTACACCTTC
CASSYSRQGLGYTF
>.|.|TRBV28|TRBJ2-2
TGTGCCAGCCGACGTTGGGGCTCGGGCACCGGGGAGCTGTTTTTT
CASRRWGSGTGELFF
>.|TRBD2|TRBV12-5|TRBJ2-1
TGTGCTAGTGGTTTCGGGCAAGCGGGAGGGCCGCAGGAGCAGTTCTTC
CASGFGQAGGPQEQFF
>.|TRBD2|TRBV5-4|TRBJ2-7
TGTGCCAGCAGCTTGAGTAGCGGGGGGATCTACGAGCAGTACTTC
CASSLSSGGIYEQYF
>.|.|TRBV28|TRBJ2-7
TGTGCCAGCCTCGGCCCGGGACACGGATCCTACGAGCAGTACTTC
CASLGPGHGSYEQYF
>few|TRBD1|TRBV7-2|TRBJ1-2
TGTGCCAGCAGCTTCTCGACAGGGGAGGGGAGCTACACCTTC
CASSFSTGEGSYTF
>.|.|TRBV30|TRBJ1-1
TGTGCCTGGAGTGTATCATGGAGGAACACTGAAGCTTTCTTT
CAWSVSWRNTEAFF
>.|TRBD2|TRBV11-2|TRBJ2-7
TGTGCCAGCAGCCAACATCGGACTAGCGGGAGTTTCTACGAGCAGTACTTC
CASSQHRTSGSFYEQYF
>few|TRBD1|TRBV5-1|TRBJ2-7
TGCGCCAGCAGCTTGGACGGGACAGGGGCCTACGAGCAGTACTTC
CASSLDGTGAYEQYF